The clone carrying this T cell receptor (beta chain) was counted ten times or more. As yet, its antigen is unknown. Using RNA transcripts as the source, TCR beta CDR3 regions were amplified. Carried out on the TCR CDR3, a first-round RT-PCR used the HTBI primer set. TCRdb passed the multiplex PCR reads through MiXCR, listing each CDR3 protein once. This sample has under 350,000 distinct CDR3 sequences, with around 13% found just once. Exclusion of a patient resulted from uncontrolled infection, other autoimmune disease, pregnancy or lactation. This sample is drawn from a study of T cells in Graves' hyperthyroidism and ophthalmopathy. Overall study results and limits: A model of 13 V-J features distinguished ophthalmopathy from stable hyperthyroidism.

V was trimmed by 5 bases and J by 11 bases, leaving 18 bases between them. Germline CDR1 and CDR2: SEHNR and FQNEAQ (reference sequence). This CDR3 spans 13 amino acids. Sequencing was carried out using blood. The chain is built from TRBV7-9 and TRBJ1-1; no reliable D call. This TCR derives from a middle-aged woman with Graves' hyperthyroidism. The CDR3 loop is CASSKAYEGGAFF. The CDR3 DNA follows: TGTGCCAGCAGCAAAGCATACGAGGGCGGGGCTTTCTTT.